One T cell receptor (beta chain) is described in this entry. The PCR was carried out with 60 Vbeta primers and 13 Jbeta primers. TCRdb's copy holds only in-frame clones and misses some; the assay was immunoSEQ multiplex PCR. The profile shows approximately 170,000 clones, 76% of them singletons. The data originate from a study of cytomegalovirus exposure and HLA in healthy donors. Looking at the study overall: As released early, the data held 70 million to 95 million unique TCRs from HLA-typed donors.

This CDR3 comprises 17 residues. Per germline, CDR1 SGDLS and CDR2 YYNGEE. The V end was cut by 0 bases, the J end by 0 bases, with 10 bases between. The source material was PBMCs. The source of this sequence is a female donor in good health and CMV-seronegative. J is TRBJ2-6 and V is TRBV9; D is ambiguous. The CDR3 region is CASSVDADSSGANVLTF. The DNA for the CDR3 is TGTGCCAGCAGCGTAGATGCAGACTCCTCTGGGGCCAACGTCCTGACTTTC.